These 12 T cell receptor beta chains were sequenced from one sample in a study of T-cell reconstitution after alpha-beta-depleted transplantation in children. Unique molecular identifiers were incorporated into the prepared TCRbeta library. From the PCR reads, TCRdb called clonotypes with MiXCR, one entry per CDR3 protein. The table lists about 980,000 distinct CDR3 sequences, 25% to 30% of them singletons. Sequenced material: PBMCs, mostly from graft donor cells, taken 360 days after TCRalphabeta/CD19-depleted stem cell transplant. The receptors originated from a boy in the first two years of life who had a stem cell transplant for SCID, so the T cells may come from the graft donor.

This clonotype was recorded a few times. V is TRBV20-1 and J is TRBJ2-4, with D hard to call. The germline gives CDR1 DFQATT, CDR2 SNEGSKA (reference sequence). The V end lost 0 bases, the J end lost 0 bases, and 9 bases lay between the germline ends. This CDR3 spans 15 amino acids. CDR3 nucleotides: TGCAGTGCTAGAGATAGTCTCTTAGCCAAAAACATTCAGTACTTC. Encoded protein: CSARDSLLAKNIQYF.

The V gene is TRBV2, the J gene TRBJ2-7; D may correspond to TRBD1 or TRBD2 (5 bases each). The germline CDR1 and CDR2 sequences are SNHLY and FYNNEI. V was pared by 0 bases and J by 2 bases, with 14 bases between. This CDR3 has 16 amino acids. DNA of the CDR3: TGTGCCAGCAGTGAAGCCCCCGGGGCACCCACCTACGAGCAGTACTTC. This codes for CASSEAPGAPTYEQYF.

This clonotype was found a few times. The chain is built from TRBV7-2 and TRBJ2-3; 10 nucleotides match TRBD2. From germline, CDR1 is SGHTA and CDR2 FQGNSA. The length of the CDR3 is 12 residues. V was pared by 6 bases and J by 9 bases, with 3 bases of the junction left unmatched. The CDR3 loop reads CASSKLAGTQYF. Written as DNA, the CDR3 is TGTGCCAGCAGTAAACTAGCGGGGACGCAGTATTTT.

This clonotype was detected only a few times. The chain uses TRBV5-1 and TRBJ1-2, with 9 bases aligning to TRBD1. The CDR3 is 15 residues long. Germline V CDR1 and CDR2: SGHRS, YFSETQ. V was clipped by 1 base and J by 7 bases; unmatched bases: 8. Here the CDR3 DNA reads TGCGCCAGCAGCTTGACGGGACAGGGTGATGGTGGCTACACCTTC. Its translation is CASSLTGQGDGGYTF.

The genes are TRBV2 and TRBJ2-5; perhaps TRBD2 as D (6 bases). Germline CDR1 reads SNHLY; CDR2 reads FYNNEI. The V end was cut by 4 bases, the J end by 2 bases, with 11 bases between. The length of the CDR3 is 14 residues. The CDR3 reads CASSGRAIQETQYF. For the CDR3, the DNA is TGTGCCAGCAGTGGGAGGGCGATACAAGAGACCCAGTACTTC.

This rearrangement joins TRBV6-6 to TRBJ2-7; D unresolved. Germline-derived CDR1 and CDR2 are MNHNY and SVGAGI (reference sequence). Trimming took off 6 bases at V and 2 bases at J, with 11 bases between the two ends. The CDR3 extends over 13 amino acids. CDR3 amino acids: CASRSTGPYEQYF. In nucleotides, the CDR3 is TGTGCCAGCAGATCTACCGGGCCCTACGAGCAGTACTTC.

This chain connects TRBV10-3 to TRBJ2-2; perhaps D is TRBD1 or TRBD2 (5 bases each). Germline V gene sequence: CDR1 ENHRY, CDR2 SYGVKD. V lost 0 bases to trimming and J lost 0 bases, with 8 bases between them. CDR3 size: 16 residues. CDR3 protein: CAISESVGANTGELFF. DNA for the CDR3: TGTGCCATCAGTGAGTCAGTGGGGGCGAACACCGGGGAGCTGTTTTTT.

The CDR3 is CASSYWSGAGDNQPQHF. In nucleotides, the CDR3 is TGTGCCAGCAGTTACTGGTCCGGGGCAGGGGATAATCAGCCCCAGCATTTT. The rearrangement joins TRBV6-2 or TRBV6-3 to TRBJ1-5; D is perhaps TRBD1 (6 bases). The V end lost 1 base, the J end lost 4 bases, and 17 bases lay between the germline ends. CDR1 is MNHEY, CDR2 SVGEGT, per germline. There are 17 residues in the CDR3.

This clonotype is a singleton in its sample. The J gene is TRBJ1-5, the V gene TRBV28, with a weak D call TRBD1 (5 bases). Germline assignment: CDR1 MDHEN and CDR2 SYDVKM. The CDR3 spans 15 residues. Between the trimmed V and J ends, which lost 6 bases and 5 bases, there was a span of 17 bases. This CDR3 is CASRGVWVRDQPQHF. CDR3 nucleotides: TGTGCCAGCAGGGGGGTGTGGGTACGCGATCAGCCCCAGCATTTT. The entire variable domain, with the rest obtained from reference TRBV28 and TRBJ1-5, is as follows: DVKVTQSSRYLVKRTGEKVFLECVQDMDHENMFWYRQDPGLGLRLIYFSYDVKMKEKGDIPEGYSVSREKKERFSLILESASTNQTSMYLCASRGVWVRDQPQHFGDGTRLSIL.

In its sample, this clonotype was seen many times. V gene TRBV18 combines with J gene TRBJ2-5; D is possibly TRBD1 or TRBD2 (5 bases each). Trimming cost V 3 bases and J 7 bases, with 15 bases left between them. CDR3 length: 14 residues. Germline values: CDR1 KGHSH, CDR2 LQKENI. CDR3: CASSPFRDQRTQYF. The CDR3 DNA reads TGTGCCAGCTCACCGTTCAGGGACCAGAGGACCCAGTACTTC.

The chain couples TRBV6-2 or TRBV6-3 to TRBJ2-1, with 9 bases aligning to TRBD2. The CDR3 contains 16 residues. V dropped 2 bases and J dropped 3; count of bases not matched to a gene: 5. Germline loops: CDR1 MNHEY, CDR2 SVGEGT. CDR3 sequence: CASSYGTSNFYNEQFF. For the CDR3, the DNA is TGTGCCAGCAGTTACGGGACTAGCAACTTCTACAATGAGCAGTTCTTC.

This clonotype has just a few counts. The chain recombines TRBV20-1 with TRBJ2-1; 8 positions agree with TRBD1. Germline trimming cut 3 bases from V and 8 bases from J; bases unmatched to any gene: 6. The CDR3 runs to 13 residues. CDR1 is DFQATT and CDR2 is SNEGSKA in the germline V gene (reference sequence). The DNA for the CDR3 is TGCAGTGCTAGCAGGGGGCAGCGCCATGAGCAGTTCTTC. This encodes CSASRGQRHEQFF.